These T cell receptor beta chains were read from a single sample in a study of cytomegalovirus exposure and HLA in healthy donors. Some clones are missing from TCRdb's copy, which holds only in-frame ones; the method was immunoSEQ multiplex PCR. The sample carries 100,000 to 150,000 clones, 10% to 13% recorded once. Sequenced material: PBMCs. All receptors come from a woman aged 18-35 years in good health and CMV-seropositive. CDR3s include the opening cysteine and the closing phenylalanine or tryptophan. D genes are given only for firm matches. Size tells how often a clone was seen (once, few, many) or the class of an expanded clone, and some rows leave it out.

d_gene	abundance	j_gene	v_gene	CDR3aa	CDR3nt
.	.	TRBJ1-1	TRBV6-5	CASRPAGRTEAFF	TGTGCCAGCAGACCTGCCGGGAGGACTGAAGCTTTCTTT
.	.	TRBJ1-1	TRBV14	CASSQDRGGSFEAFF	TGTGCCAGCAGCCAAGATCGGGGGGGGAGCTTTGAAGCTTTCTTT
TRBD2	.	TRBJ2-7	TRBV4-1	CASSRTSGGVEQYF	TGCGCCAGCAGCCGGACTAGCGGAGGGGTCGAGCAGTACTTC
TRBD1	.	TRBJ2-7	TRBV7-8	CASSLVLGQGLYEQYF	TGTGCCAGCAGCTTGGTTTTGGGACAGGGGTTGTACGAGCAGTACTTC
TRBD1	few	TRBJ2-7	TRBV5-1	CASSHRGDTRAEQYF	TGCGCCAGCAGCCACAGGGGGGACACCAGGGCCGAGCAGTACTTC
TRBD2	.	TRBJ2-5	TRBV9	CASSSGLAGAGTQYF	TGTGCCAGCAGTTCGGGACTAGCGGGCGCCGGGACCCAGTACTTC
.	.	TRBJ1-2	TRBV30	CAWSVHREGYTF	TGTGCCTGGAGTGTACACAGGGAGGGCTACACCTTC
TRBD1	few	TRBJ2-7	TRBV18	CASSPDNKQGREQYF	TGTGCCAGCTCACCAGACAACAAACAGGGGCGGGAGCAGTACTTC
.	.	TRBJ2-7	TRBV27	CASSPASHVYEQYF	TGTGCCAGCAGTCCCGCTTCACATGTATACGAGCAGTACTTC
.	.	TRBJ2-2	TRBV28	CASNEPPTGELFF	TGTGCCAGCAACGAGCCGCCCACCGGGGAGCTGTTTTTT
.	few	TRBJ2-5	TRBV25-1	CASTPKHLGETQYF	TGTGCCAGCACTCCTAAACACCTCGGGGAGACCCAGTACTTC
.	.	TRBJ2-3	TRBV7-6	CASSGRVLGSTDTQYF	TGTGCCAGCAGCGGCAGGGTGCTTGGAAGCACAGATACGCAGTATTTT
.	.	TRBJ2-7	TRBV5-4	CASSRDGYEQYF	TGTGCCAGCAGCCGAGACGGGTACGAGCAGTACTTC
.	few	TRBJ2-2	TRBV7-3	CASSFTGVSGELFF	TGTGCCAGCAGCTTTACAGGAGTGTCGGGGGAGCTGTTTTTT
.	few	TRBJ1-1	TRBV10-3	CAISTALNTEAFF	TGTGCCATCAGTACAGCCCTGAACACTGAAGCTTTCTTT
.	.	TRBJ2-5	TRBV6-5	CASSYIGGGPEETQYF	TGTGCCAGCAGTTACATAGGGGGAGGGCCGGAAGAGACCCAGTACTTC
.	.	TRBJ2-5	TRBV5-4	CASSLNAETQYF	TGTGCCAGCAGCCTAAACGCGGAGACCCAGTACTTC
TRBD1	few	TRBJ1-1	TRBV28	CASRGQGGWNTEAFF	TGTGCCAGCAGGGGACAGGGGGGGTGGAACACTGAAGCTTTCTTT
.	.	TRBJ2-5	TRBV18	CASSPQRAGETQYF	TGTGCCAGCTCACCACAGCGGGCCGGAGAGACCCAGTACTTC
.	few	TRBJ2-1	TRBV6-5	CASRYYREHNEQFF	TGTGCCAGCAGGTATTACCGGGAACACAATGAGCAGTTCTTC
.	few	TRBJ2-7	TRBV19	CASSIGRQSYEQYF	TGTGCCAGTAGTATAGGGAGACAGTCCTACGAGCAGTACTTC
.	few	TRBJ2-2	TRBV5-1	CASSSRGAELFF	TGCGCCAGCAGCTCGCGGGGCGCGGAGCTGTTTTTT
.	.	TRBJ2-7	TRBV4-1	CASSHRGSYEQYF	TGCGCCAGCAGCCACCGGGGCTCCTACGAGCAGTACTTC
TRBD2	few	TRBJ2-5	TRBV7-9	CASSSAGGEETQYF	TGTGCCAGCAGCTCAGCGGGAGGGGAAGAGACCCAGTACTTC
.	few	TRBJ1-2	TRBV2	CASAKEGGYGYTF	TGTGCCAGCGCTAAGGAGGGAGGCTATGGCTACACCTTC
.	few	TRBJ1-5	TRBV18	CASSPLGSNQPQHF	TGTGCCAGCTCACCCTTGGGCTCCAATCAGCCCCAGCATTTT
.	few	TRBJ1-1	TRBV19	CASSTGQGNTEAFF	TGTGCCAGTAGTACGGGACAAGGAAACACTGAAGCTTTCTTT
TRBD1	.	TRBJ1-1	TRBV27	CASSWGQGLLGTEAFF	TGTGCCAGCAGTTGGGGACAGGGACTCCTAGGGACTGAAGCTTTCTTT
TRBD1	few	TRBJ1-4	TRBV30	CAWETQGVPEKLFF	TGTGCCTGGGAAACACAGGGGGTTCCTGAAAAACTGTTTTTT
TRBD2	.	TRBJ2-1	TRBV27	CASGASSGSTRHEQFF	TGTGCCAGCGGAGCTTCTAGCGGGAGCACTCGTCATGAGCAGTTCTTC